This record looks at one T cell receptor beta chain sequence and its context. As yet, its antigen is unknown. Libraries were prepared by immunoSEQ multiplex PCR; TCRdb keeps only in-frame clonotypes and omits some of them. The sample lists approximately 25,000 clones; about 72% were seen once. The data were obtained in a study of PD-1 blockade in classical Hodgkin lymphoma. On the study more broadly: With a 2-week interval, patients received intravenous nivolumab at 3 mg/kg.

General study results and limits: Reports indicated that newly diagnosed patients had lower baseline TCR diversity than healthy donors did. Lower baseline TCR diversity marked trial partial responders and progressors.

Regarding time point: cycle 4 day 1 (C4D1), after less than seven weeks of nivolumab. Brentuximab vedotin exposure varied, and every patient relapsed after autologous stem cell transplantation. Germline lookup yields CDR1 MDHEN and CDR2 SYDVKM. CDR3 length: 14 residues. Trimming took off 5 bases at V and 6 bases at J, with 15 bases between the two ends. The chain is built from TRBV28 and TRBJ2-3; D is unresolved. Sequenced here: peripheral blood mononuclear cells (PBMCs), sampled before the fourth cycle of nivolumab. This TCR derives from a human donor with classical Hodgkin lymphoma. CDR3 DNA sequence: TGTGCCAGCAGTCGGGTCCTTTTTTGGGATACGCAGTATTTT. This encodes CASSRVLFWDTQYF.